This passage covers 10 T cell receptor beta chains from one sample sequenced in a study of siplizumab effects on memory and regulatory T cells. The assay was immunoSEQ multiplex PCR, and TCRdb's table has in-frame clones only and misses some. The profile shows around 480 clones, under 70% of them singletons. The mixed lymphocyte reaction cells were grown together in coculture at 37°C for about six days. The antigens these receptors bind are not known. The specimen sequenced was CFSE-low (dividing) CD8+ T cells sorted from an allogeneic mixed lymphocyte reaction. The receptor source for this set is a human donor in good health; the cells came from an allogeneic mixed lymphocyte reaction.

The genes are TRBV4-1 and TRBJ2-7, with a weak D call TRBD2 (5 bases). The length of the CDR3 is 16 residues. V lost 0 bases to trimming and J lost 1 base, with 13 bases between them. Germline loops: CDR1 MGHRA, CDR2 YSYEKL. The CDR3 region has the DNA TGCGCCAGCAGCCAAGACTCCGGACGGGGTTCCTACGAGCAGTACTTC. Translated: CASSQDSGRGSYEQYF.

The V gene is TRBV6-9, the J gene TRBJ2-3; no clear D gene. Trimming pared 3 bases from V and 6 bases from J, leaving 4 bases between. This CDR3 comprises 11 residues. CDR1 and CDR2 from the germline V gene are MNHGY and SVAAGI. CDR3 DNA sequence: TGTGCCAGCAGTTACGGGGATACGCAGTATTTT. Protein product: CASSYGDTQYF.

This clone was seen just once. The chain uses TRBV25-1 and TRBJ1-1; 9 bases match TRBD1. Germline loops: CDR1 MGHDK, CDR2 SYGVNS. The CDR3 consists of 15 residues. V lost 1 base and J lost 5; bases outside the gene matches: 5. DNA of the CDR3: TGTGCCAGCAGTGAATCGACAGGGGGAGGAACTGAAGCTTTCTTT. Its protein product is CASSESTGGGTEAFF. The whole variable domain, remainder taken from reference TRBV25-1 and TRBJ1-1, is EADIYQTPRYLVIGTGKKITLECSQTMGHDKMYWYQQDPGMELHLIHYSYGVNSTEKGDLSSESTVSRIRTEHFPLTLESARPSHTSQYLCASSESTGGGTEAFFGQGTRLTVV.

The chain recombines TRBV15 with TRBJ2-5, with 8 bases identical to TRBD1. The CDR3 sequence is 16 residues long. Germline-derived CDR1 and CDR2 are LNHNV and YYDKDF (reference sequence). V was pared by 0 bases and J by 3 bases, with 6 bases of the junction left unmatched. The CDR3: CATSRERTGLKETQYF. CDR3 coding DNA: TGTGCCACCAGCAGAGAGAGGACAGGGCTTAAAGAGACCCAGTACTTC. Using reference TRBV15 and TRBJ2-5 for the parts outside the CDR3, the full variable domain is DAMVIQNPRYQVTQFGKPVTLSCSQTLNHNVMYWYQQKSSQAPKLLFHYYDKDFNNEADTPDNFQSRRPNTSFCFLDIRSPGLGDTAMYLCATSRERTGLKETQYFGPGTRLLVL.

This clone has only one observation. The rearrangement joins TRBV27 to TRBJ1-1; D not certain. The CDR3 contains 14 residues. V was cut by 3 bases and J by 0 bases, with 8 bases left in between. Germline V gives CDR1 MNHEY, CDR2 SMNVEV (reference sequence). CDR3 nucleotides: TGTGCCAGCAGTTTGGCCTACATGAACACTGAAGCTTTCTTT. Protein: CASSLAYMNTEAFF.

The V gene is TRBV5-1, the J gene TRBJ1-2, with TRBD1 matching 10 bases. This CDR3 has 15 residues. J gave up 6 bases and V 4 bases, and 9 bases lay outside the gene matches. Germline assignment: CDR1 SGHRS and CDR2 YFSETQ. CDR3 residues: CASSSRQGAGDGYTF. CDR3 nucleotide sequence: TGCGCCAGCAGCAGTAGACAGGGGGCGGGTGATGGCTACACCTTC.

The genes are TRBV4-1 and TRBJ2-7, with 9 bases lining up with TRBD2. The CDR3 consists of 16 residues. CDR1 is MGHRA and CDR2 is YSYEKL in the germline V gene. The V and J ends lost 1 base and 5 bases, in that order; junction bases with no gene match: 9. The CDR3, as DNA: TGCGCCAGCAGCCAAGCTTTCCTAGCGGGGTCTGACGAGCAGTACTTC. Its protein product is CASSQAFLAGSDEQYF.

V gene TRBV28 combines with J gene TRBJ2-7; weak D call: TRBD2 (6 bases). CDR1 is MDHEN, CDR2 SYDVKM, per germline. This CDR3 contains 12 residues. The ends were cut back, 5 bases at V and 7 bases at J, with 12 bases in the middle. CDR3 sequence: CASSPTGREQYF. The CDR3, as DNA: TGTGCCAGCAGTCCCACGGGGAGGGAGCAGTACTTC. Full variable domain (missing parts from reference TRBV28 and TRBJ2-7): DVKVTQSSRYLVKRTGEKVFLECVQDMDHENMFWYRQDPGLGLRLIYFSYDVKMKEKGDIPEGYSVSREKKERFSLILESASTNQTSMYLCASSPTGREQYFGPGTRLTVT.

The chain joins TRBV9 to TRBJ2-1; 9 bases align to TRBD2. V lost 3 bases, J lost 2 bases, and 0 bases stayed unmatched. Per germline, CDR1 SGDLS and CDR2 YYNGEE. The CDR3 spans 14 residues. CDR3 DNA: TGTGCCAGCAGCGCTAGCGGGACCTACAATGAGCAGTTCTTC. Protein product: CASSASGTYNEQFF.

The chain joins TRBV9 to TRBJ2-5; D gene uncertain. With 0 bases removed from V and 0 bases from J, the gap between germline ends came to 9 bases. The CDR3 length is 15 residues. The germline CDR1 and CDR2 sequences are SGDLS and YYNGEE. The CDR3 is CASSVALANQETQYF. For the CDR3, the DNA is TGTGCCAGCAGCGTAGCTTTGGCTAACCAAGAGACCCAGTACTTC.